The 24 T cell receptor beta chains below all came from one sample that was sequenced in a study of a mutant IDH1 vaccine in newly diagnosed glioma. Profiling relied on immunoSEQ multiplex PCR, and the TCRdb table lists in-frame clones only, not all of them. The data contain roughly 51,000 clones, roughly 80% of them singletons. Time point defined: week 5, during vaccination. In the vaccine, a single dose held 300 ug of the mutant IDH1 20-mer peptide, along with topical imiquimod. These receptors' targets are unknown. The sequences come from PBMCs, collected from a glioma patient whose treatment included an IDH1 peptide vaccine. These receptors were obtained from a woman between 18 and 29 years old with glioma. Some clones in this sample may be carry-over from other donors' samples.

The chain combines TRBV5-4 with TRBJ1-1; 11 bases align to TRBD1. V trimming: 4 bases; J trimming: 3 bases; junction bases outside the gene matches: 2. The V gene's germline CDR1 is SGHNT and CDR2 YYREEE (reference sequence). The length of the CDR3 is 14 residues. The CDR3 loop is CASSPGQGDTEAFF. The CDR3, as DNA: TGTGCCAGCAGCCCGGGACAGGGGGACACTGAAGCTTTCTTT.

The chain has TRBV2 and TRBJ1-2; TRBD1 matches 8 bases. The CDR3 runs to 14 residues. The ends lost 3 bases at V and 8 bases at J; junction bases unmatched: 8. Germline V gene sequence: CDR1 SNHLY, CDR2 FYNNEI. This CDR3 is CASSDTGQGRGYTF. The CDR3 DNA reads as TGTGCCAGCAGTGATACCGGACAGGGTCGCGGCTACACCTTC.

V usage is TRBV29-1 and J usage is TRBJ1-4; possibly TRBD1 for D (5 bases). The CDR3 covers 17 residues. Trimming left V 7 bases short and J 5 bases short, with 26 bases between. Germline V gene sequence: CDR1 SQVTM, CDR2 ANQGSEA. The CDR3 here is CSAEILGVSRGNEKLFF. The DNA for the CDR3 is TGCAGCGCCGAAATTTTAGGGGTTAGTAGAGGAAATGAAAAACTGTTTTTT. The full variable domain, completed using reference TRBV29-1 and TRBJ1-4, is SAVISQKPSRDICQRGTSLTIQCQVDSQVTMMFWYRQQPGQSLTLIATANQGSEATYESGFVIDKFPISRPNLTFSTLTVSNMSPEDSSIYLCSAEILGVSRGNEKLFFGSGTQLSVL.

The chain uses TRBV7-2 and TRBJ1-1; no clear D gene. Germline V CDR1 and CDR2: SGHTA, FQGNSA. This CDR3 has 16 residues. The germline V and J ends were trimmed by 2 bases and 1 base, with 14 bases remaining between them. This chain's CDR3 is CASSLSGRYTNTEAFF. The CDR3 DNA sequence: TGTGCCAGCAGCTTATCGGGGAGGTATACGAACACTGAAGCTTTCTTT. The full variable domain, with the rest looked up from reference TRBV7-2 and TRBJ1-1, is GAGVSQSPSNKVTEKGKDVELRCDPISGHTALYWYRQSLGQGLEFLIYFQGNSAPDKSGLPSDRFSAERTGGSVSTLTIQRTQQEDSAVYLCASSLSGRYTNTEAFFGQGTRLTVV.

The chain links TRBV5-1 to TRBJ2-5, with D possibly TRBD2 on 5 matching bases. V was cut by 4 bases and J by 2 bases, with 12 bases left in between. The CDR3 has 14 amino acids. In germline, CDR1 is SGHRS, CDR2 YFSETQ. The chain's CDR3 is CASSTYTGQETQYF. The CDR3 DNA reads as TGCGCCAGCAGCACATACACGGGGCAAGAGACCCAGTACTTC.

V is TRBV4-2 and J is TRBJ2-1; the D gene is possibly TRBD2 (6 bases). The germline V gene encodes CDR1 LGHNA and CDR2 YNFKEQ. V shed 0 bases and J shed 10 bases, with 16 bases lying between them. This CDR3 region has 15 residues. CDR3 coding DNA: TGTGCCAGCAGCCAAGACGGGACCGCCGGGGGAGAGCAGTTCTTC. This translates into CASSQDGTAGGEQFF.

This clone appeared a few times. The gene calls are TRBV7-9 and TRBJ1-1; TRBD1 might be the D (5 bases). V was shortened by 2 bases and J by 3 bases, with 7 bases between the two germline ends. The CDR3 spans 13 residues. Germline V gene data show CDR1 as SEHNR and CDR2 as FQNEAQ (reference sequence). DNA of the CDR3: TGTGCCAGCAGCTTATCAGGGTACACTGAAGCTTTCTTT. It yields the protein CASSLSGYTEAFF.

Only a few counts were recorded for this clone. This sequence joins TRBV7-2 and TRBJ2-3, with D tentatively TRBD1 (7 bases). This CDR3 spans 16 amino acids. The germline V gene has CDR1 SGHTA and CDR2 FQGNSA. Trimming pared 5 bases from V and 0 bases from J, leaving 15 bases between. CDR3 loop: CASSARQGGSTDTQYF. In DNA, the CDR3 is TGTGCCAGCAGCGCCAGACAGGGAGGTAGCACAGATACGCAGTATTTT.

This chain uses TRBV15 with TRBJ1-1; D remains ambiguous. CDR3 length equals 16 residues. Germline V gives CDR1 LNHNV, CDR2 YYDKDF (reference sequence). V lost 1 base and J 0 bases, leaving 12 bases between the germline ends. DNA of the CDR3: TGTGCCACCAGCAGAGTAAGGGCCGGACTGAACACTGAAGCTTTCTTT. It encodes CATSRVRAGLNTEAFF.

The chain joins TRBV7-8 to TRBJ1-5, with D tentatively TRBD1 (6 bases). Germline V lookup: CDR1 SGHVS, CDR2 FQNEAQ. V lost 1 base, J lost 4 bases, and 14 bases lay in between. This CDR3 has 16 amino acids. Here the CDR3 reads CASSLGIRGINQPQHF. In nucleotides, the CDR3 is TGTGCCAGCAGCTTAGGGATCAGGGGAATAAATCAGCCCCAGCATTTT.

V usage is TRBV6-5 and J usage is TRBJ2-1, with D unclear. The CDR3 extends over 14 amino acids. V was clipped by 4 bases and J by 0 bases, with 7 bases between them. Germline CDR1 is MNHEY and CDR2 is SVGAGI. CDR3 residues: CASSSASSYNEQFF. The DNA for the CDR3 is TGTGCCAGCAGTTCAGCTAGCTCCTACAATGAGCAGTTCTTC.

The table lists this clone with a few counts. The CDR3 sequence: CASSYSGTARGGYTF. CDR3 coding DNA: TGTGCCAGCAGTTACTCCGGGACGGCGAGGGGTGGCTACACCTTC. The V and J genes are TRBV6-5 and TRBJ1-2, with D maybe TRBD1 (5 bases). This CDR3 is built from 15 residues. Trimming removed 0 bases from V and 7 bases from J, with 15 bases in between. Germline-derived CDR1 and CDR2 are MNHEY and SVGAGI.

This rearrangement joins TRBV2 to TRBJ1-2; a weak D match, TRBD1 (5 bases). Germline assignment: CDR1 SNHLY and CDR2 FYNNEI. CDR3 length: 14 amino acids. Trimming cost V 1 base and J 4 bases, with 10 bases left between them. The CDR3 sequence is CASSEGGTSYGYTF. CDR3 DNA: TGTGCCAGCAGTGAAGGAGGGACTAGCTATGGCTACACCTTC.

J is TRBJ2-7 and V is TRBV2, with 10 bases fitting TRBD2. The CDR3 length is 14 residues. The junction had 8 bases not matched to a gene; V was cut back by 6 bases and J by 6 bases. From germline, CDR1 is SNHLY and CDR2 FYNNEI. Here the CDR3 reads CASRRAGGHFEQYF. DNA for the CDR3: TGTGCCAGCAGACGAGCGGGGGGGCACTTCGAGCAGTACTTC.

This clone was seen a few times. The chain combines TRBV18 with TRBJ2-1; 14 bases match TRBD2. The CDR3 runs to 23 residues. Germline assignment: CDR1 KGHSH and CDR2 LQKENI. V trimming: 4 bases; J trimming: 1 base; junction bases outside the gene matches: 21. DNA for the CDR3: TGTGCCAGCTCACAATTCCCCTGGACCGGGACTAGCGGGAGTTGGGGGTCCTACAATGAGCAGTTCTTC. It encodes CASSQFPWTGTSGSWGSYNEQFF.

CDR3 bases: TGTGCAACCGAGGGGGCTACGAACACTGAAGCTTTCTTT. As protein: CATEGATNTEAFF. This chain uses TRBV6-1 with TRBJ1-1; 7 bases agree with TRBD1. Germline CDR1 MNHNS, CDR2 SASEGT. The CDR3 runs 13 residues.

This clone was seen just once. The chain links TRBV6-1 to TRBJ1-1; D gene ambiguous. Trimming took 4 bases from V and 0 from J, leaving 9 bases between them. Germline V gene sequence: CDR1 MNHNS, CDR2 SASEGT. The CDR3 totals 14 residues. The CDR3 here is CASSVGNLNTEAFF. The CDR3 DNA reads as TGTGCCAGCAGTGTGGGGAACTTGAACACTGAAGCTTTCTTT.

The chain is built from TRBV25-1 and TRBJ1-5, with TRBD1 matching over 8 bases. V lost 4 bases, J lost 6 bases, and 5 bases stayed unmatched. There are 14 residues in the CDR3. Germline CDR1 reads MGHDK; CDR2 reads SYGVNS. CDR3 bases: TGTGCCAGCAGTGGGACAGGGTTTAGTCAGCCCCAGCATTTT. Its protein is CASSGTGFSQPQHF.

The chain combines TRBV5-1 with TRBJ1-6; D perhaps matches TRBD1 (5 bases). CDR3 size: 14 residues. Germline lookup yields CDR1 SGHRS and CDR2 YFSETQ. Trimming cost V 4 bases and J 7 bases, with 12 bases left between them. Here the CDR3 DNA reads TGCGCCAGCAGCCGGGAGGGGCAAAATTCACCCCTCCACTTT. This gives the protein CASSREGQNSPLHF.

The chain employs TRBV7-2 and TRBJ2-4, with TRBD2 as a possible D gene (7 bases). The V gene's germline CDR1 is SGHTA and CDR2 FQGNSA. Trimming stripped 5 bases from V and 5 bases from J, with 13 bases between. The CDR3 is made up of 14 amino acids. CDR3 nucleotides: TGTGCCAGCAGCGAAGGGGGAGGGCAAAACATTCAGTACTTC. This encodes CASSEGGGQNIQYF.

The CDR3 bases are TGTGCCAGCAGCTTGGAGGGCGACACAGATACGCAGTATTTT. Translated, it gives CASSLEGDTDTQYF. The V gene is TRBV5-4, the J gene TRBJ2-3; D is undetermined. The CDR3 runs to 14 residues. The V end was cut by 0 bases, the J end by 2 bases, with 7 bases between. Germline CDR1 is SGHNT and CDR2 is YYREEE (reference sequence).

The genes are TRBV9 and TRBJ2-1, with TRBD1 matching over 7 bases. CDR1 and CDR2 (germline): SGDLS, YYNGEE. The trim removed 3 bases at V and 6 bases at J, leaving 12 bases unmatched. CDR3 size: 16 residues. The CDR3 is CASSATGAPSSNEQFF. The CDR3 DNA sequence: TGTGCCAGCAGCGCCACAGGGGCCCCGAGCTCCAATGAGCAGTTCTTC.

V gene TRBV2 combines with J gene TRBJ2-4, with D uncertain. Trimming shortened V by 7 bases and J by 3 bases, and 25 bases separated the two germline ends. Germline assignment: CDR1 SNHLY and CDR2 FYNNEI. CDR3 length: 18 amino acids. The CDR3 DNA reads TGTGCCAGCATTTTTAATCCCCCCAAGTCAATCGGCAAAAACATTCAGTACTTC. Translation gives CASIFNPPKSIGKNIQYF.

This clone was found a few times. Just one base apart from a much larger clone, this may be a read error. The rearrangement joins TRBV29-1 to TRBJ1-1; unclear D gene. CDR3 size: 9 residues. Germline V gene lookup returns CDR1 SQVTM and CDR2 ANQGSEA. The CDR3 is CSVYPEALF. The CDR3 coding sequence is TGCAGCGTGTACCCCGAAGCTCTCTTT.